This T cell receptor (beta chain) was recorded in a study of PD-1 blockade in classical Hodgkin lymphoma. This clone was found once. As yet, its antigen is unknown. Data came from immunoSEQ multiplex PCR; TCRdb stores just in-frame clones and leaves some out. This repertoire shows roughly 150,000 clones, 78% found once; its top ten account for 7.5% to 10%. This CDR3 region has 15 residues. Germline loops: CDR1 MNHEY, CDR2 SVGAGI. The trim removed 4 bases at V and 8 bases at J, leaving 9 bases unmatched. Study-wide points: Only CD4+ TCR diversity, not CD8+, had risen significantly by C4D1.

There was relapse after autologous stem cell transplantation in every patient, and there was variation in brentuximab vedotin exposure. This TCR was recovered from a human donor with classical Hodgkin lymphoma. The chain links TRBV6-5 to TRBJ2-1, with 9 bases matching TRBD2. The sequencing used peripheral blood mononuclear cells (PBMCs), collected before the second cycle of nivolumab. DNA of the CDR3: TGTGCCAGCAGTTGGCGTGAGCGGGGGGTTCATGAGCAGTTCTTC. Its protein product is CASSWRERGVHEQFF.